What follows is one T cell receptor beta chain and its context. These data originate in a study of blood T cells in healthy people across ages. No fewer than 6.5 million PBMCs went into each sample. For the second PCR, which ran for roughly 6 to 12 cycles, a sample-barcoded 5' primer and a J-beta primer mix were used. MiXCR, run by TCRdb on the 5' RACE reads, gives a single entry per CDR3 protein. The repertoire consists of roughly 1.5 million distinct CDR3 sequences, with 35% to 45% occurring once and the leading ten covering less than 5%. Germline V gives CDR1 LNHNV, CDR2 YYDKDF (reference sequence). V was shortened by 4 bases and J by 0 bases, with 15 bases between the two germline ends. The CDR3 sequence is 16 residues long.

The sample comprised blood. The V and J genes are TRBV15 and TRBJ1-2; no clear D gene. The TCR sequence derives from a young woman in good health. The CDR3 loop is CATSTRSGTANYGYTF. Written as DNA, the CDR3 is TGTGCCACCAGCACCCGGAGCGGTACAGCTAACTATGGCTACACCTTC.